This T cell receptor beta chain was profiled in a study of shared clonotypes between healthy human individuals. Study-level results: Estimated richness was generally greater in naive than memory subsets.

The length of the CDR3 is 15 residues. Trimming took 0 bases from V and 3 from J; bases not matched to a gene: 6. Germline V gene sequence: CDR1 SGHRS, CDR2 YFSETQ. Naive CD8 cells comprised CD45RO-negative, CCR7-positively selected cells, excluding terminally differentiated effector memory CD45RA+ cells. Recent vaccinations or acute infections were absent in the healthy HIV-negative adult donors. For this clone: The antigen is not known.

Clones were read by immunoSEQ multiplex PCR, and TCRdb kept only the in-frame ones, dropping some. The data contain more than 2 million clones, approximately 94% of them singletons. The chain employs TRBV5-1 and TRBJ2-7, with TRBD1 identical over 7 bases. This TCR was recovered from a man aged 18 to 30 in good health. The sequenced material came from naive CD8+ T cells sorted from blood. The CDR3 sequence is CASSLEGTGVYEQYF. DNA for the CDR3: TGCGCCAGCAGCTTGGAGGGAACAGGGGTCTACGAGCAGTACTTC.